This T cell receptor (beta chain) was found in a study of CD8 T cells in cerebrospinal fluid in Alzheimer's disease. By frequency, this clonotype registers medium-sized. The CDR3 is 12 amino acids. Per germline, CDR1 LGHDT and CDR2 YNNKEL (reference sequence). Profiling of CSF cells used 10X single-cell V(D)J plus 5' expression. After re-calling the 10x single-cell sequencing reads, TCRdb lists one entry per CDR3 protein, DNA absent. The table for this sample gives about 1,100 distinct CDR3 sequences. The gene calls are TRBV3-1 and TRBJ2-7. This sequence originates from a human donor in good health. The sequencing sample was made of cerebrospinal fluid. The CDR3 region is CASSQNTYEQYF.